The text below deals with one TCR beta chain. The sample belongs to a study of spatial heterogeneity in lung cancer. Study-wide context: Patients with untreated early-stage non-small cell lung cancer, numbering 55 to 80, were the donors.

The time point: blood at routine non-recurrence follow-up after resection. Looked up from germline, CDR1 is MDHEN and CDR2 is SYDVKM. The V and J ends lost 5 bases and 2 bases respectively, with 14 bases between them. There are 15 residues in the CDR3. TCRdb fed the 5' RACE reads into MiXCR, producing one record per CDR3 protein. Here the sample spans 25,000 to 35,000 distinct CDR3 sequences, roughly 10% being singletons. The rearrangement joins TRBV28 to TRBJ2-3; D gene ambiguous. The sequencing used PBMCs, collected at follow-up. The sequence derives from a female donor with early-stage non-small cell lung cancer. This chain's CDR3 is CASSLFSIVTDTQYF. DNA of the CDR3: TGTGCCAGCAGTCTGTTTAGTATAGTCACAGATACGCAGTATTTT. The full variable domain, in which reference TRBV28 and TRBJ2-3 provide the parts outside the CDR3, is DVKVTQSSRYLVKRTGEKVFLECVQDMDHENMFWYRQDPGLGLRLIYFSYDVKMKEKGDIPEGYSVSREKKERFSLILESASTNQTSMYLCASSLFSIVTDTQYFGPGTRLTVL.